This T cell receptor beta chain was recovered during a study of T cell clonotyping in hematopoietic cell transplantation. Study results and caveats: At the given depth, recipient repertoires were over 97% de novo clonotypes.

A remark on this clone: What it binds is unknown.

This table comes from immunoSEQ multiplex PCR, and its TCRdb copy is limited to in-frame clones, with some not included. The profile shows some 30,000 clones, just over 90% of them singletons. The time point: recipient sample about 28 days before transplant, after cytoreduction. Germline V lookup: CDR1 SGDLS, CDR2 YYNGEE. The length of the CDR3 is 17 residues. The V gene lost 1 base and the J gene lost 2 bases, with 16 bases spanning the gap. V and J are TRBV9 and TRBJ1-3; TRBD1 is a possible D gene (6 bases). Sequenced here: peripheral blood mononuclear cells, sampled before stem cell transplant. This TCR came from a man in his forties or fifties with acute myeloid leukemia. Some clones in this sample may be carry-over from other donors' samples. CDR3 in amino acids: CASSVQPGHPAGNTIYF. CDR3 in DNA: TGTGCCAGCAGCGTACAACCGGGACATCCAGCTGGAAACACCATATATTTT.